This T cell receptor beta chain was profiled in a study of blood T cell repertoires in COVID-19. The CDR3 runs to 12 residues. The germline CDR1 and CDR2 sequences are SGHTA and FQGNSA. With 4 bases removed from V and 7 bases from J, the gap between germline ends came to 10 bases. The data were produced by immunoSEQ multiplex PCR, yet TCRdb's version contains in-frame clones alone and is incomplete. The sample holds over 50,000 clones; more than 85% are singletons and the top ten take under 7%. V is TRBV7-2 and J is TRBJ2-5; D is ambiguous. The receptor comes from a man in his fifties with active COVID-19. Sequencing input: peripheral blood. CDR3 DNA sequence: TGTGCCAGCAGCTCGGCCGACTGGACCCAGTACTTC. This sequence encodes CASSSADWTQYF.